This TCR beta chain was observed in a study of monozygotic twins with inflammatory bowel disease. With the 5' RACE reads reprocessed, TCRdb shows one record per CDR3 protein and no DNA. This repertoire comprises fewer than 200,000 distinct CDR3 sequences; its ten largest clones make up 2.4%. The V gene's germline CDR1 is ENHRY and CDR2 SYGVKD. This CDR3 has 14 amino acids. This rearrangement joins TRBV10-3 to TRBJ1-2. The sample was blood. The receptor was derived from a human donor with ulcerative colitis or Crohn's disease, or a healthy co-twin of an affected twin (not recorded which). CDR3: CAISESKENYGYTF.